These 20 T cell receptor beta chains came from one sample sequenced in a study of radiation and T cells in renal cell carcinoma. The time point is: baseline pretreatment blood. Noted treatment: 15 Gy SBRT to primary tumor, nephrectomy 4 weeks later. Using immunoSEQ multiplex PCR, the repertoire was profiled, and TCRdb retains in-frame clones only, with some absent. In the table there are about 140,000 clones, 70% to 90% of which are singletons. Sample: blood, taken from a patient whose treatment included radiotherapy and nephrectomy. Source of these receptors: a woman aged 45-65 years with renal cell carcinoma.

The rearrangement uses TRBV6-5 and TRBJ2-7; D is undetermined. Germline V gives CDR1 MNHEY, CDR2 SVGAGI. The ends were cut back, 2 bases at V and 4 bases at J, with 12 bases in the middle. CDR3 size: 14 residues. CDR3 protein: CASSYDRSGYEQYF. The CDR3 coding sequence is TGTGCCAGCAGTTACGATAGGTCTGGTTACGAGCAGTACTTC.

V gene TRBV5-6 combines with J gene TRBJ2-7; no definite D call. Trimming took off 0 bases at V and 6 bases at J, with 7 bases between the two ends. The CDR3 length is 12 residues. CDR1 SGHDT and CDR2 YYEEEE come from the germline V gene. The DNA for the CDR3 is TGTGCCAGCAGCTTGGGTAGCAGCGAGCAGTACTTC. It translates to CASSLGSSEQYF.

This rearrangement joins TRBV6-5 to TRBJ1-2, with TRBD1 matching over 10 bases. The CDR3 runs 14 residues. Germline V gene lookup returns CDR1 MNHEY and CDR2 SVGAGI. Trimming cost V 6 bases and J 5 bases; bases outside gene matches: 6. This chain's CDR3 is CASRDRGSYYGYTF. DNA for the CDR3: TGTGCCAGCAGGGACAGGGGGAGTTATTATGGCTACACCTTC.

The rearrangement joins TRBV7-9 to TRBJ1-5, with D unresolved. There are 16 residues in the CDR3. Per the germline V gene, CDR1 is SEHNR and CDR2 is FQNEAQ (reference sequence). V gave up 2 bases and J gave up 0 bases, with 11 bases separating them. CDR3 residues: CASSLQAPYSNQPQHF. The CDR3 DNA follows: TGTGCCAGCAGCTTACAGGCTCCTTATAGCAATCAGCCCCAGCATTTT.

The V and J genes are TRBV19 and TRBJ2-3; 13 bases are a match to TRBD2. Germline values: CDR1 LNHDA, CDR2 SQIVND (reference sequence). CDR3 size: 18 residues. The V segment lost 5 bases and the J segment 6 bases; nucleotides outside the gene matches: 14. As DNA, the CDR3 is TGTGCCAGTAGTGCCGGGACTAGCGGGGCTTTCACGGGGGATACGCAGTATTTT. Its translation is CASSAGTSGAFTGDTQYF.

The chain has TRBV6-6 and TRBJ2-2, with a tentative D call TRBD2 (6 bases). Germline-derived CDR1 and CDR2 are MNHNY and SVGAGI (reference sequence). V was cut by 6 bases and J by 2 bases, with 16 bases left in between. The CDR3 length is 16 residues. The CDR3 region has the DNA TGTGCCAGCAGCCCAGCGGGCAGGGAAAACACCGGGGAGCTGTTTTTT. It is translated as CASSPAGRENTGELFF.

This rearrangement joins TRBV27 to TRBJ2-2; D perhaps matches TRBD1 (5 bases). Trimming took off 3 bases at V and 4 bases at J, with 9 bases between the two ends. CDR1 is MNHEY and CDR2 is SMNVEV in the germline V gene (reference sequence). There are 14 residues in the CDR3. The CDR3 sequence is CASSFGRVTGELFF. The CDR3, as DNA: TGTGCCAGCAGTTTTGGCAGGGTCACCGGGGAGCTGTTTTTT.

This clone was detected ten times or more. The V and J genes are TRBV5-4 and TRBJ2-7; possibly TRBD2 for D (7 bases). Germline loops: CDR1 SGHNT, CDR2 YYREEE (reference sequence). Trimming shortened V by 4 bases and J by 6 bases, and 26 bases separated the two germline ends. There are 17 residues in the CDR3. The CDR3 loop reads CASSPSSGTYFGSEQYF. Written as DNA, the CDR3 is TGTGCCAGCAGCCCTTCGAGCGGGACATACTTCGGCTCCGAGCAGTACTTC.

The J gene is TRBJ1-4, the V gene TRBV2; 9 bases are a match to TRBD1. V was pared by 7 bases and J by 8 bases, with 8 bases of the junction left unmatched. The CDR3 length is 14 residues. Germline loops: CDR1 SNHLY, CDR2 FYNNEI. CDR3 residues: CASKMGQGEEKLFF. The CDR3 region has the DNA TGTGCCAGCAAGATGGGACAGGGAGAAGAAAAACTGTTTTTT.

This clone was found a few times. The V call is TRBV5-4, the J call TRBJ1-4, with 7 nucleotides matching TRBD1. V lost 4 bases, J lost 6 bases, and 6 bases stayed unmatched. Germline V CDR1 and CDR2: SGHNT, YYREEE (reference sequence). This CDR3 region has 14 residues. The CDR3 DNA reads TGTGCCAGCAGCATACAGGGGAGGGATGAAAAACTGTTTTTT. It codes for CASSIQGRDEKLFF. The full variable domain, completed using reference TRBV5-4 and TRBJ1-4, is ETGVTQSPTHLIKTRGQQVTLRCSSQSGHNTVSWYQQALGQGPQFIFQYYREEENGRGNFPPRFSGLQFPNYSSELNVNALELDDSALYLCASSIQGRDEKLFFGSGTQLSVL.

The V and J genes are TRBV7-9 and TRBJ1-5; the match to TRBD1 covers 7 bases. CDR1 is SEHNR, CDR2 FQNEAQ, per germline (reference sequence). V shed 5 bases and J 0 bases; nucleotides not matched to a gene: 4. CDR3 length: 15 amino acids. CDR3 bases: TGTGCCAGCAGCCGGGGACAGCTTAGCAATCAGCCCCAGCATTTT. It codes for CASSRGQLSNQPQHF.

The chain employs TRBV6-4 and TRBJ2-1; 7 nucleotides line up with TRBD1. The J segment lost 4 bases and the V segment lost 4 bases, leaving 4 bases of the junction unmatched. Germline CDR1 reads MRHNA; CDR2 reads SNTAGT. This CDR3 is built from 14 residues. DNA of the CDR3: TGTGCCAGCAGTGTTGGGGACAGATACAATGAGCAGTTCTTC. Translation: CASSVGDRYNEQFF.

The CDR3: CASSIQGDPTEAFF. CDR3 DNA: TGTGCCAGTAGTATACAGGGGGATCCCACTGAAGCTTTCTTT. The J gene is TRBJ1-1, the V gene TRBV19; 7 bases agree with TRBD1. The CDR3 consists of 14 residues. Trimming removed 2 bases from V and 4 bases from J; junction bases left unmatched: 4. Germline assignment: CDR1 LNHDA and CDR2 SQIVND (reference sequence). Together with reference TRBV19 and TRBJ1-1, the CDR3 gives the full variable domain: DGGITQSPKYLFRKEGQNVTLSCEQNLNHDAMYWYRQDPGQGLRLIYYSQIVNDFQKGDIAEGYSVSREKKESFPLTVTSAQKNPTAFYLCASSIQGDPTEAFFGQGTRLTVV.

The chain combines TRBV6-1 with TRBJ2-1; D is unclear. CDR3 size: 10 residues. Germline V lookup: CDR1 MNHNS, CDR2 SASEGT. V was cut by 6 bases and J by 4 bases, with 1 base left in between. The DNA of the CDR3 is TGTGCCAGCAGATACAATGAGCAGTTCTTC. The encoded protein is CASRYNEQFF.

This rearrangement joins TRBV29-1 to TRBJ1-5; no reliable D call. The V end was cut by 4 bases, the J end by 4 bases, with 8 bases between. Germline CDR1 reads SQVTM; CDR2 reads ANQGSEA. This CDR3 comprises 12 residues. The CDR3 region has the DNA TGCAGCGTTGGGGCGGAAAATCAGCCCCAGCATTTT. It specifies CSVGAENQPQHF.

The chain combines TRBV19 with TRBJ1-4; perhaps TRBD1 as D (5 bases). V gave up 4 bases and J gave up 8 bases, with 14 bases separating them. Germline CDR1 reads LNHDA; CDR2 reads SQIVND (reference sequence). This CDR3 is 14 amino acids long. The CDR3 protein is CASSKRDLREKLFF. The DNA of the CDR3 is TGTGCCAGTAGTAAACGGGACCTAAGAGAAAAACTGTTTTTT.

V usage is TRBV6-6 and J usage is TRBJ2-7, with TRBD1 matching 10 bases. CDR3 length: 13 amino acids. J was trimmed by 4 bases and V by 4 bases; bases with no gene match: 1. Germline CDR1 MNHNY, CDR2 SVGAGI (reference sequence). The CDR3 DNA reads as TGTGCCAGCAGTTGGGACAGGGGTTACGAGCAGTACTTC. Translating gives CASSWDRGYEQYF.

The J gene is TRBJ2-5, the V gene TRBV7-3; 11 bases are shared with TRBD2. This CDR3 spans 16 amino acids. Germline CDR1 is SGHTA and CDR2 is FQGTGA. Trimming at V came to 4 bases and at J to 1 base, leaving 5 bases not matched to a gene. CDR3 residues: CASSSSGLAGQETQYF. CDR3 nucleotide sequence: TGTGCCAGCAGCTCTAGTGGACTAGCGGGCCAAGAGACCCAGTACTTC. The variable domain in full, completed from reference TRBV7-3 and TRBJ2-5, reads GAGVSQTPSNKVTEKGKYVELRCDPISGHTALYWYRQSLGQGPEFLIYFQGTGAADDSGLPNDRFFAVRPEGSVSTLKIQRTERGDSAVYLCASSSSGLAGQETQYFGPGTRLLVL.

The J gene is TRBJ1-4, the V gene TRBV4-3, with D unclear. This CDR3 is 15 amino acids long. Trimming removed 4 bases from V and 3 bases from J, with 12 bases in between. The germline V gene has CDR1 LGHNA and CDR2 YSLEER. CDR3 loop: CASSPAGVANEKLFF. As DNA, the CDR3 is TGCGCCAGCAGCCCAGCCGGGGTAGCTAATGAAAAACTGTTTTTT.

The rearrangement joins TRBV9 to TRBJ1-4, with D tentatively TRBD1 (5 bases). Germline V gene lookup returns CDR1 SGDLS and CDR2 YYNGEE. This CDR3 has 13 residues. The V and J ends lost 7 bases and 8 bases respectively, with 15 bases between them. In nucleotides, the CDR3 is TGTGCCAGCGGGGGGACCATACAAGAAAAACTGTTTTTT. Protein sequence: CASGGTIQEKLFF.